Following are 24 T cell receptor beta chains from one sample sequenced in a study of blood T cell repertoires in COVID-19. TCRdb keeps only in-frame clones here, not all; method: immunoSEQ multiplex PCR. The sample records 62,000 or so clones, roughly 76% being singletons. Sequencing was performed on peripheral blood. All receptors come from a human donor in a cohort sampled during active COVID-19.

The chain couples TRBV6-5 to TRBJ2-1, with 7 positions matching TRBD2. CDR3 size: 16 residues. Trimming removed 0 bases from V and 0 bases from J; junction bases left unmatched: 2. From germline, CDR1 is MNHEY and CDR2 SVGAGI. CDR3 loop: CASSYSASGSYNEQFF. In nucleotides, the CDR3 is TGTGCCAGCAGTTACTCAGCTAGCGGCTCCTACAATGAGCAGTTCTTC.

The J gene is TRBJ2-1, the V gene TRBV7-9; TRBD1 might be the D (6 bases). The CDR3 consists of 16 residues. V was shortened by 5 bases and J by 2 bases, with 16 bases between the two germline ends. Looked up from germline, CDR1 is SEHNR and CDR2 is FQNEAQ (reference sequence). CDR3 DNA sequence: TGTGCCAGCAGCCCGAGGGCCAGGGGAGCCTACAATGAGCAGTTCTTC. Translated, it gives CASSPRARGAYNEQFF.

This chain connects TRBV5-6 to TRBJ2-2; D remains unclear. V was clipped by 5 bases and J by 0 bases, with 11 bases between them. This CDR3 contains 15 residues. CDR1 SGHDT and CDR2 YYEEEE come from the germline V gene. The CDR3 is CASSLTRANTGELFF. CDR3 DNA sequence: TGTGCCAGCAGTCTGACACGAGCGAACACCGGGGAGCTGTTTTTT.

The chain combines TRBV6-2 or TRBV6-3 with TRBJ1-2; 10 bases align to TRBD1. The length of the CDR3 is 14 residues. Germline CDR1 MNHEY, CDR2 SVGEGT. V shed 2 bases and J 7 bases; nucleotides not matched to a gene: 4. CDR3 loop: CASSYPGQGSGYTF. Written as DNA, the CDR3 is TGTGCCAGCAGTTACCCGGGACAGGGGTCTGGCTACACCTTC.

This chain links TRBV5-1 with TRBJ2-1, with a possible D match to TRBD1 (6 bases). The CDR3 has 16 amino acids. Germline V gene lookup returns CDR1 SGHRS and CDR2 YFSETQ. V was pared by 0 bases and J by 2 bases, with 12 bases between. The CDR3 protein is CASSLEGTRPYNEQFF. Here the CDR3 DNA reads TGCGCCAGCAGCTTGGAGGGGACACGTCCCTACAATGAGCAGTTCTTC.

The chain combines TRBV7-2 with TRBJ2-5; 8 nucleotides align to TRBD2. J was trimmed by 5 bases and V by 7 bases; bases with no gene match: 9. Looked up from germline, CDR1 is SGHTA and CDR2 is FQGNSA. This CDR3 has 14 residues. The CDR3, as DNA: TGTGCCAGCATGTCGGGGGGGGAGTGGGAGACCCAGTACTTC. It codes for CASMSGGEWETQYF.

This clone was recorded only once. The chain couples TRBV5-8 to TRBJ2-4, with a weak D call TRBD1 (6 bases). Germline CDR1 reads SGHTS; CDR2 reads YDEGEE. CDR3 length equals 15 residues. Trimming removed 0 bases from V and 6 bases from J, with 13 bases in between. The CDR3 nucleotides read TGTGCCAGCAGCTTGGGGACAGATCGTAGAAACATTCAGTACTTC. Its translation is CASSLGTDRRNIQYF.

V gene TRBV27 combines with J gene TRBJ1-6, with 9 bases aligning to TRBD1. Germline-derived CDR1 and CDR2 are MNHEY and SMNVEV (reference sequence). CDR3 length: 16 residues. The junction had 4 bases not matched to a gene; V was cut back by 5 bases and J by 2 bases. The CDR3 DNA sequence: TGTGCCAGCAGTCCGGACAGGGGAGCCTATAATTCACCCCTCCACTTT. It yields the protein CASSPDRGAYNSPLHF.

As regards this clone: An end of the junction differs from the germline gene, which may be a read error. The J gene is TRBJ2-7, the V gene TRBV6-1; 9 positions match TRBD1. The CDR3 loop spans 11 amino acids. Germline loops: CDR1 MNHNS, CDR2 SASEGT. For the CDR3, the DNA is TGTGCCAGCAGTGAAACCGGGACAGGGCACTTT. Its protein is CASSETGTGHF.

This chain connects TRBV6-5 to TRBJ2-1; 16 nucleotides match TRBD2. Germline assignment: CDR1 MNHEY and CDR2 SVGAGI. Trimming cost V 6 bases and J 12 bases; bases outside gene matches: 8. CDR3 length: 15 amino acids. The CDR3 DNA sequence: TGTGCCAGCAGCACCGGGACTAGCGGGGGGGCAGTGCAGTTCTTC. This gives the protein CASSTGTSGGAVQFF.

The chain employs TRBV10-3 and TRBJ2-3, with TRBD2 matching over 9 bases. The CDR3 sequence is 17 residues long. Germline CDR1 ENHRY, CDR2 SYGVKD. V was pared by 6 bases and J by 1 base, with 11 bases of the junction left unmatched. CDR3 coding DNA: TGTGCCATCAGCCGGCGGGGGAGCGGGGGGCGCACAGATACGCAGTATTTT. Its translation is CAISRRGSGGRTDTQYF.

The genes are TRBV25-1 and TRBJ1-1, with TRBD1 as a possible D gene (5 bases). The CDR3 sequence is 14 residues long. The germline V gene has CDR1 MGHDK and CDR2 SYGVNS. V was shortened by 6 bases and J by 4 bases, with 15 bases between the two germline ends. The chain's CDR3 is CASRGVRPRTEAFF. The CDR3 DNA sequence: TGTGCCAGCAGAGGGGTTCGGCCACGCACTGAAGCTTTCTTT.

The chain links TRBV5-1 to TRBJ2-5, with 12 nucleotides matching TRBD2. J was trimmed by 1 base and V by 4 bases; bases with no gene match: 5. CDR1 is SGHRS and CDR2 is YFSETQ in the germline V gene. The CDR3 loop spans 16 amino acids. The CDR3 loop is CASSIRTSGAQETQYF. CDR3 sequence (DNA): TGCGCCAGCAGCATCAGGACTAGCGGGGCCCAAGAGACCCAGTACTTC.

The chain carries TRBV28 and TRBJ2-6, with D tentatively TRBD2 (6 bases). V was trimmed by 2 bases and J by 3 bases, leaving 8 bases between them. Germline V gene lookup returns CDR1 MDHEN and CDR2 SYDVKM. The CDR3 runs to 15 residues. The CDR3 sequence is CASSLTGDGANVLTF. CDR3 bases: TGTGCCAGCAGTTTAACGGGGGATGGGGCCAACGTCCTGACTTTC.

V is TRBV19 and J is TRBJ1-6, with D maybe TRBD1 (6 bases). The CDR3 sequence is 15 residues long. V was trimmed by 8 bases and J by 7 bases, leaving 18 bases between them. The V gene's germline CDR1 is LNHDA and CDR2 SQIVND (reference sequence). The CDR3 region is CASEVTGIRNSPLHF. In DNA form, the CDR3 reads TGTGCCAGTGAAGTCACAGGGATCCGCAATTCACCCCTCCACTTT. Looking up the rest from reference TRBV19 and TRBJ1-6 gives the full variable domain: DGGITQSPKYLFRKEGQNVTLSCEQNLNHDAMYWYRQDPGQGLRLIYYSQIVNDFQKGDIAEGYSVSREKKESFPLTVTSAQKNPTAFYLCASEVTGIRNSPLHFGNGTRLTVT.

This clone appeared a single time. This chain joins TRBV18 and TRBJ1-4, with 7 bases that match TRBD1. Trimming took 6 bases from V and 2 from J; bases not matched to a gene: 9. The CDR3 loop spans 16 amino acids. The germline CDR1 and CDR2 sequences are KGHSH and LQKENI. The CDR3 DNA reads TGTGCCAGCTCCGGCGACAGGGAGTGGACTAATGAAAAACTGTTTTTT. Its translation is CASSGDREWTNEKLFF.

This clone has just a few counts. CDR3 coding DNA: TGTGCCAGTAGTATAAGCCGGGGAGGGGGTGAAAAACTGTTTTTT. This sequence encodes CASSISRGGGEKLFF. The chain links TRBV19 to TRBJ1-4; TRBD1 might be the D (6 bases). Germline V CDR1 and CDR2: LNHDA, SQIVND (reference sequence). The CDR3 is 15 amino acids. The V end lost 2 bases, the J end lost 7 bases, and 14 bases lay between the germline ends.

This chain uses TRBV4-2 with TRBJ2-1, with 10 bases fitting TRBD2. Germline loops: CDR1 LGHNA, CDR2 YNFKEQ. The length of the CDR3 is 17 residues. With 2 bases clipped from V and 2 bases from J, the junction kept 6 bases outside the gene matches. CDR3 coding DNA: TGTGCCAGCAGCCAATACTCAAGCGGGGGGGCCTACAATGAGCAGTTCTTC. Translating it yields CASSQYSSGGAYNEQFF.

The rearrangement uses TRBV5-1 and TRBJ1-1; 10 bases fit TRBD1. This CDR3 is 15 amino acids long. Germline CDR1 and CDR2: SGHRS and YFSETQ. Germline trimming cut 0 bases from V and 4 bases from J; bases unmatched to any gene: 3. The CDR3 region is CASSLVGQGGTEAFF. CDR3 DNA sequence: TGCGCCAGCAGCTTGGTAGGACAGGGGGGCACTGAAGCTTTCTTT.

The CDR3: CASTQSTYEQYF. In nucleotides, the CDR3 is TGTGCCAGCACACAGTCGACCTACGAGCAGTACTTC. The rearrangement joins TRBV2 to TRBJ2-7; D call uncertain. V lost 7 bases and J 2 bases, leaving 9 bases between the germline ends. The V gene's germline CDR1 is SNHLY and CDR2 FYNNEI. The CDR3 consists of 12 residues.

This clone was observed a handful of times. This sequence joins TRBV5-4 and TRBJ2-3, with 8 bases that match TRBD2. Trimming cost V 4 bases and J 4 bases; bases outside gene matches: 11. Germline V gene lookup returns CDR1 SGHNT and CDR2 YYREEE (reference sequence). CDR3 length: 16 residues. The CDR3 nucleotides are TGTGCCAGCAGCCTAGATGCCGGGACTAGGGCAGATACGCAGTATTTT. Protein sequence: CASSLDAGTRADTQYF.

This chain uses TRBV6-2 or TRBV6-3 with TRBJ1-5; a weak D match, TRBD1 (6 bases). Trimming stripped 3 bases from V and 4 bases from J, with 10 bases between. CDR3 length: 14 amino acids. The germline V gene encodes CDR1 MNHEY and CDR2 SVGEGT. The CDR3 DNA sequence: TGTGCCAGCAGTTATCACAGGGAAAATCAGCCCCAGCATTTT. It encodes CASSYHRENQPQHF.

This clone was recorded a few times. The chain links TRBV7-9 to TRBJ2-5; tentative D call: TRBD1 (5 bases). V was cut by 1 base and J by 5 bases, with 11 bases left in between. The CDR3 has 14 residues. Looked up from germline, CDR1 is SEHNR and CDR2 is FQNEAQ (reference sequence). This CDR3 is CASSLVQGGETQYF. The CDR3 DNA reads as TGTGCCAGCAGCTTAGTGCAGGGTGGGGAGACCCAGTACTTC. Based on the CDR3 plus reference TRBV7-9 and TRBJ2-5, the full variable domain is DTGVSQNPRHKITKRGQNVTFRCDPISEHNRLYWYRQTLGQGPEFLTYFQNEAQLEKSRLLSDRFSAERPKGSFSTLEIQRTEQGDSAMYLCASSLVQGGETQYFGPGTRLLVL.

The V gene is TRBV7-8, the J gene TRBJ2-7, with D possibly TRBD1 on 6 matching bases. The CDR3 sequence is 15 residues long. The germline V gene has CDR1 SGHVS and CDR2 FQNEAQ. V dropped 1 base and J dropped 3 bases, with 13 bases sitting between them. CDR3 region: CASSLGQGNLYEQYF. The CDR3, as DNA: TGTGCCAGCAGCTTAGGGCAGGGGAACCTCTACGAGCAGTACTTC.